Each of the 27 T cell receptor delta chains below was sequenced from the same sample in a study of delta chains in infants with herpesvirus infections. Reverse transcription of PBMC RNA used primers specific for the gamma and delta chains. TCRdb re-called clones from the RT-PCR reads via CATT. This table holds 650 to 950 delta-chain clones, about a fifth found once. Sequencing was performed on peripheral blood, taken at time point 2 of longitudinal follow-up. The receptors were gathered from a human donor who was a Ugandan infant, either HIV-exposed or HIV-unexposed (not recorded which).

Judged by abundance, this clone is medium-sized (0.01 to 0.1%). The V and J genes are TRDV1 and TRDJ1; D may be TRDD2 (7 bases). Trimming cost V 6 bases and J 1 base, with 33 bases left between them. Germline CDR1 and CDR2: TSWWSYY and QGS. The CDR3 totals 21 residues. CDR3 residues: CALGPLSYWAIKPVRTDKLIF. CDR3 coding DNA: TGTGCTCTTGGCCCCCTTTCCTACTGGGCCATAAAGCCCGTACGCACCGATAAACTCATCTTT.

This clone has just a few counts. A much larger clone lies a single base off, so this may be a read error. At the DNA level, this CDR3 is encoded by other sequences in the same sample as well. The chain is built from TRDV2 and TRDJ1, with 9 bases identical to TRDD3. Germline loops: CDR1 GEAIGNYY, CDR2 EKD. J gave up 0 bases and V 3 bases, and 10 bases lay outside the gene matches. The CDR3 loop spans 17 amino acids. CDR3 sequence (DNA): TGTGCCTGTGACGATCTAAACTGGGGGACGGACACCGATAAACTCATCTTT. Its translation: CACDDLNWGTDTDKLIF.

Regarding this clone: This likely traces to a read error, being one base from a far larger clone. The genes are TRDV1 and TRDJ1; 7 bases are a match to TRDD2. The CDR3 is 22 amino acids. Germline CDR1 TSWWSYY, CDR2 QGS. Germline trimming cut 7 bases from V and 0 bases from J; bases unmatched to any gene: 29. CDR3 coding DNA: TGTGCTCTTGAGAACTTATTTCCTACTAAATTGGGGAACACAGGATACACCGATAAACTCATCTTT. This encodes CALENLFPTKLGNTGYTDKLIF.

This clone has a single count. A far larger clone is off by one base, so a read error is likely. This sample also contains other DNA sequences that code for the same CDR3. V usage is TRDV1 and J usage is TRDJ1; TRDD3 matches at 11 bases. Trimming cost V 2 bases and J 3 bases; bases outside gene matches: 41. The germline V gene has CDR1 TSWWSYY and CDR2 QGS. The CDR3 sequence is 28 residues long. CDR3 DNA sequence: TGTGCTCTTGGGGAATGTTTAGGGAAGATCGGGACACTGGGGGATATCGAGACGGTACCAAAGTGCGCCGATAAACTCATCTTT. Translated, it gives CALGECLGKIGTLGDIETVPKCADKLIF.

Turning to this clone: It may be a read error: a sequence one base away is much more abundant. The CDR3 protein is CAGDHVLGDTTAQLFF. DNA for the CDR3: TGTGCCGGTGACCACGTACTGGGGGATACGACAGCACAACTCTTCTTT. The chain is built from TRDV2 and TRDJ2; 12 nucleotides align to TRDD3. Germline values: CDR1 GEAIGNYY, CDR2 EKD. CDR3 size: 16 residues.

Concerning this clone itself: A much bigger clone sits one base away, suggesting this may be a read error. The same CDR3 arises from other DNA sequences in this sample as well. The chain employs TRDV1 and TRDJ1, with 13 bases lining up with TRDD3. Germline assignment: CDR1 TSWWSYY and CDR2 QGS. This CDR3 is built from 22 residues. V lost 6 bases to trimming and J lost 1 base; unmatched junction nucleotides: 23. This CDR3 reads CALGAPRPLHWGIRWSTDKLIF. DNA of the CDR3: TGTGCTCTTGGTGCGCCCCGGCCCCTTCACTGGGGGATACGCTGGTCCACCGATAAACTCATCTTT.

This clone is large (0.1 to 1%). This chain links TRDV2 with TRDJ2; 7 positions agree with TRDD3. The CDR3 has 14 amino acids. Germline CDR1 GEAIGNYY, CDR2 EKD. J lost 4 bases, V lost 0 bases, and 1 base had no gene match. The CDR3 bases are TGTGCCTGTGACACCTGGGGGAAGACAGCACAACTCTTCTTT. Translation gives CACDTWGKTAQLFF.

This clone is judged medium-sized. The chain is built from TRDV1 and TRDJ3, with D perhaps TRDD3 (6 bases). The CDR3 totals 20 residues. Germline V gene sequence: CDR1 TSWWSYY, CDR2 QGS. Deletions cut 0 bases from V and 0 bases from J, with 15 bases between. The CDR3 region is CALGELRGGDSSWDTRQMFF. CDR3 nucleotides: TGTGCTCTTGGGGAACTCCGGGGGGGGGACAGCTCCTGGGACACCCGACAGATGTTTTTC.

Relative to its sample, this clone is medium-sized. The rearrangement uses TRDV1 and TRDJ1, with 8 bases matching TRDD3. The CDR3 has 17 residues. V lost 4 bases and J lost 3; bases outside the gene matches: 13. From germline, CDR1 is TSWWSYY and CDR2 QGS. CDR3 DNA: TGTGCTCTTGGGGTTCTACGGCGGGGGATAATTGCCGATAAACTCATCTTT. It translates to CALGVLRRGIIADKLIF.

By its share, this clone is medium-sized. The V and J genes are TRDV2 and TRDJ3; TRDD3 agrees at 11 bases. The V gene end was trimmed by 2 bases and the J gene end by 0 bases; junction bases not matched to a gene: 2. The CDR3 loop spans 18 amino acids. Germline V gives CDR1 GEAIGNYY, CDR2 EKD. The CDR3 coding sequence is TGTGCCTGTGACAATACTGGGGGATACTCCTGGGACACCCGACAGATGTTTTTC. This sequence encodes CACDNTGGYSWDTRQMFF.

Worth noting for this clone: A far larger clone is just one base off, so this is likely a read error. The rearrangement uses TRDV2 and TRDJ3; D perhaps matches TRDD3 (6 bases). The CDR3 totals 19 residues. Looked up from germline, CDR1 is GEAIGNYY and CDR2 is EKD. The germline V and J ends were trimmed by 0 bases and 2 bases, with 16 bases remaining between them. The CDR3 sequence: CACDTIDGGSPWDTRQMFF. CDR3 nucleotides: TGTGCCTGTGACACCATCGATGGGGGGAGCCCCTGGGACACCCGACAGATGTTTTTC.

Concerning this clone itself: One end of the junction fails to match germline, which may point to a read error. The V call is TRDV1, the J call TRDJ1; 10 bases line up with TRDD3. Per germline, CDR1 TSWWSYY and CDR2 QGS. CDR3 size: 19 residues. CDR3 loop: CALREKYSLVLGDTDKLIF. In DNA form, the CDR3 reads TGTGCTCTTAGGGAAAAGTATAGTCTGGTACTGGGGGATACCGATAAACTCATCTTT.

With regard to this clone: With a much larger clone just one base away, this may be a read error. The chain's CDR3 is CAPYPPPPPNTKLIF. The DNA of the CDR3 is TGTGCTCCCTATCCCCCGCCTCCACCCAATACAAAACTCATCTTT. This chain uses TRDV1 with TRDJ1; no clear D. The CDR3 length is 15 residues. CDR1 is TSWWSYY, CDR2 QGS, per germline. The ends were cut back, 10 bases at V and 8 bases at J, with 26 bases in the middle.

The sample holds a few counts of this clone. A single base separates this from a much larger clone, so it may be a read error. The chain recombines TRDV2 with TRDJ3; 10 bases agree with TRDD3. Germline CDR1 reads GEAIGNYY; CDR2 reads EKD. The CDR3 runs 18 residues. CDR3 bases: TGTGCCCGTGACACCGCTGGGGGATACTCCTGGGACACCCGACAGATGTTTTTC. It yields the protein CARDTAGGYSWDTRQMFF.

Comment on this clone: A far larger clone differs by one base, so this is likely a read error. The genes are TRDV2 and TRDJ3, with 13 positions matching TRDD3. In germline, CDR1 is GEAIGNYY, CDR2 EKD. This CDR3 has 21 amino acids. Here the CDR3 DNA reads TGTGCCTGTGACACCGTACTGGGGGATACGTCTAGCTCCTGGGACACCCGACAGAAGTTTTTC. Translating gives CACDTVLGDTSSSWDTRQKFF.

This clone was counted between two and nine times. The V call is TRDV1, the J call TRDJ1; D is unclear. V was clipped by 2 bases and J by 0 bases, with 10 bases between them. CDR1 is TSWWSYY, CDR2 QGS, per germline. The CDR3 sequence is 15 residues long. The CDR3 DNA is TGTGCTCTTGGGGAATCGGTATTGTACACCGATAAACTCATCTTT. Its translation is CALGESVLYTDKLIF.

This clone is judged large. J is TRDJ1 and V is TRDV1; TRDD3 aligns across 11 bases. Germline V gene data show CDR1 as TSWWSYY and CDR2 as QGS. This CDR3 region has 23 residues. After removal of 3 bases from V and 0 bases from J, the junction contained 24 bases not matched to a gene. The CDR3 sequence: CALGERWAFLEGLGDKNTDKLIF. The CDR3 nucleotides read TGTGCTCTTGGGGAGAGATGGGCCTTCCTGGAAGGACTGGGGGATAAGAACACCGATAAACTCATCTTT.

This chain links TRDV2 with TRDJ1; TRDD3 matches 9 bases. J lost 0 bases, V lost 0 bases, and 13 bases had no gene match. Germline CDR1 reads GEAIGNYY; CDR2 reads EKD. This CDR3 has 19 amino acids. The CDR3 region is CACDTVSGGSFGYTDKLIF. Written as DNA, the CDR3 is TGTGCCTGTGACACCGTTTCTGGGGGATCCTTCGGGTACACCGATAAACTCATCTTT.

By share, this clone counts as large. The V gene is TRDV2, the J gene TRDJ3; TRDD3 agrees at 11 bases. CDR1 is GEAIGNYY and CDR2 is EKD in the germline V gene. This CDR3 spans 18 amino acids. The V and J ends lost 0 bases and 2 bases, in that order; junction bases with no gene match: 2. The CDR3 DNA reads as TGTGCCTGTGACACCGCTGGGGGATACACCTGGGACACCCGACAGATGTTTTTC. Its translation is CACDTAGGYTWDTRQMFF.

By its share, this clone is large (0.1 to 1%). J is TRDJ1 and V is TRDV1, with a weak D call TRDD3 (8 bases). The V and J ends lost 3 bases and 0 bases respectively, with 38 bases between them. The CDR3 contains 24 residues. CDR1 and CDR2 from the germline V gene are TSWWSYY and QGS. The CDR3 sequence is CALGDTRFLPELYWGPSYTDKLIF. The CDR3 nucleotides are TGTGCTCTTGGGGATACTAGATTCCTACCCGAGCTTTACTGGGGGCCTTCATACACCGATAAACTCATCTTT.

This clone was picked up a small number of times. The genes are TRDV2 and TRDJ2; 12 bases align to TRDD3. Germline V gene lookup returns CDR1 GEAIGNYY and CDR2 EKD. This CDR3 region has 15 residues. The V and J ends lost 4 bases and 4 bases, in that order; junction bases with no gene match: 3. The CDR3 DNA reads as TGTGCCTGTGATCTACTGGGGGATACGACAGCACAACTCTTCTTT. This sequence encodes CACDLLGDTTAQLFF.

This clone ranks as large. CDR3 loop: CALGARVASTKLIF. The CDR3 nucleotides are TGTGCTCTTGGGGCCCGAGTGGCCTCGACTAAACTCATCTTT. This sequence joins TRDV1 and TRDJ1; D is unclear. Per germline, CDR1 TSWWSYY and CDR2 QGS. The CDR3 extends over 14 amino acids. Trimming removed 4 bases at V and 7 bases at J, with 16 bases between.

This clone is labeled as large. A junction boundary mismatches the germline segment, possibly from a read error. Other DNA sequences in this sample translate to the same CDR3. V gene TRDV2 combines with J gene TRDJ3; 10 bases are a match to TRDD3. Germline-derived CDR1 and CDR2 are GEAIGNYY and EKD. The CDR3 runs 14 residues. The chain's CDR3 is CACDILGDTRQMFF. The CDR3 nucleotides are TGTGCCTGTGACATACTGGGGGATACCCGACAGATGTTTTTC.

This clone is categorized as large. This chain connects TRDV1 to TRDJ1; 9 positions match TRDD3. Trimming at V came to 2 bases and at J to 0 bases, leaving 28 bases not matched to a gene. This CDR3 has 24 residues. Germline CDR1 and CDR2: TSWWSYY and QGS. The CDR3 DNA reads TGTGCTCTTGGGGAAGTAAGAATCCACGGTAAAAGGTGGCTGGGGGATCCGTACACCGATAAACTCATCTTT. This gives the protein CALGEVRIHGKRWLGDPYTDKLIF.

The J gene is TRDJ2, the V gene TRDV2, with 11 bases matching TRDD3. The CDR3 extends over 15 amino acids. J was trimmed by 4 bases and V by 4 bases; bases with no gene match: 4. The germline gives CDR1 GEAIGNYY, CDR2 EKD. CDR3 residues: CACEMLGDTTAQLFF. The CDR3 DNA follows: TGTGCCTGTGAGATGCTGGGGGATACGACAGCACAACTCTTCTTT.

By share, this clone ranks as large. The CDR3 sequence is CALGEKRPTGGYKHTDKLIF. The DNA for the CDR3 is TGTGCTCTTGGGGAAAAGAGACCTACTGGGGGATACAAGCACACCGATAAACTCATCTTT. The rearrangement uses TRDV1 and TRDJ1, with 12 bases that match TRDD3. The CDR3 contains 20 residues. CDR1 and CDR2 from the germline V gene are TSWWSYY and QGS. Losses at the gene ends were 2 bases for V and 0 bases for J; bases not matched to a gene: 13.

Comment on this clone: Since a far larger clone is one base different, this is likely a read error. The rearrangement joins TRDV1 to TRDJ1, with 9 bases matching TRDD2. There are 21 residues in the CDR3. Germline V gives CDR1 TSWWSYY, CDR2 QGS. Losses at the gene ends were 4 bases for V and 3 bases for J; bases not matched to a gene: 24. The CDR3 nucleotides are TGTGCTCTTGGGGTTCAGGCCTTCCTACGTGTGGGGATAGGGATCGCCGATAAACTCATCTTT. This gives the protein CALGVQAFLRVGIGIADKLIF.